Listed here is a single T cell receptor beta chain. The sample originates from a study of T-cell memory formation after mild COVID-19. TCRdb independently ran MiXCR on the 5' RACE reads; one entry per CDR3 protein. The data contain approximately 430,000 distinct CDR3 sequences, roughly a quarter of them singletons. Trimming left V 0 bases short and J 5 bases short, with 8 bases between. In germline, CDR1 is SGHRS, CDR2 YFSETQ. The length of the CDR3 is 14 residues. V usage is TRBV5-1 and J usage is TRBJ2-2; no clear D gene. The receptor was derived from an adult woman who had mild COVID-19 (a few samples of this study predate the infection). Cell type and time point are not known. The sequencing sample was made of PBMCs or a T cell subset sorted from them (not recorded which). CDR3 in amino acids: CASSLVVRTGELFF. Here the CDR3 DNA reads TGCGCCAGCAGCTTGGTAGTGCGAACCGGGGAGCTGTTTTTT.